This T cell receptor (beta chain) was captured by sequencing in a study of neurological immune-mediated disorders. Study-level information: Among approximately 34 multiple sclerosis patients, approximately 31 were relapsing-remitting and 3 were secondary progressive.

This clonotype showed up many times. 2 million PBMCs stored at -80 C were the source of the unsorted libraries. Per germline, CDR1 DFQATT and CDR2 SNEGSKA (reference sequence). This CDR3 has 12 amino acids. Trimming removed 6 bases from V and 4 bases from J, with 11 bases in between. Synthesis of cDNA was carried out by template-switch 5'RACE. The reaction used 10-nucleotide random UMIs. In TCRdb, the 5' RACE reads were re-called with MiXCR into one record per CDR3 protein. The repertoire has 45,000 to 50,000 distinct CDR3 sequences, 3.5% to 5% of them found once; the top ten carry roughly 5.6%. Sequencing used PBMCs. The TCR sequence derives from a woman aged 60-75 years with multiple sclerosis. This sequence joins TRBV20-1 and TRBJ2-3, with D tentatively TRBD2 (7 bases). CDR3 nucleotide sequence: TGCAGTGCCAGGGGAGGGTCAGATACGCAGTATTTT. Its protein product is CSARGGSDTQYF.